The 24 T cell receptor beta chains listed next were all sequenced from one sample in a study of CD8+ T cells in alopecia areata. The sequencing template was cDNA reverse transcribed from extracted RNA. Some clones are missing from TCRdb's copy, which holds only in-frame ones; the method was immunoSEQ multiplex PCR. The sample yields some 200,000 clones, around 50% seen once. The treatment is: oral pan-JAK inhibitor, 5-10 mg twice daily. The source was CD8+ T cells sorted from blood, collected at week 24, from a patient treated with tofacitinib. These receptors originate from a human donor with alopecia areata.

The rearrangement uses TRBV11-2 and TRBJ2-5; perhaps TRBD1 as D (5 bases). The CDR3 is 16 amino acids. V was shortened by 1 base and J by 1 base, with 13 bases between the two germline ends. CDR1 and CDR2 from the germline V gene are SGHAT and FQNNGV. CDR3 DNA sequence: TGTGCCAGCAGCTTAGCCAGGGTTCTCTTCCAAGAGACCCAGTACTTC. Translated: CASSLARVLFQETQYF.

The J gene is TRBJ1-4, the V gene TRBV2; TRBD1 is a possible D gene (5 bases). The CDR3 has 15 amino acids. Trimming cost V 3 bases and J 1 base, with 9 bases left between them. Germline CDR1 is SNHLY and CDR2 is FYNNEI. The CDR3 DNA is TGTGCCAGCAGTGACAGGGTCCTAACTAATGAAAAACTGTTTTTT. This translates into CASSDRVLTNEKLFF.

This clone was recorded a few times. The chain carries TRBV6-5 and TRBJ1-2; D ambiguous. Germline V CDR1 and CDR2: MNHEY, SVGAGI. The CDR3 extends over 13 amino acids. Trimming stripped 4 bases from V and 0 bases from J, with 6 bases between. The CDR3 bases are TGTGCCAGCAGTTTCTGGGCTAACTATGGCTACACCTTC. Translated, it gives CASSFWANYGYTF.

The genes are TRBV4-2 and TRBJ2-3; 10 bases are a match to TRBD2. The CDR3 runs to 15 residues. Trimming at V came to 2 bases and at J to 3 bases, leaving 2 bases not matched to a gene. Germline values: CDR1 LGHNA, CDR2 YNFKEQ. The CDR3 DNA sequence: TGTGCCAGCAGCCAAACACTAGCGGGGACAGATACGCAGTATTTT. This gives the protein CASSQTLAGTDTQYF.

This clone has just a few counts. This sequence joins TRBV4-2 and TRBJ1-1; D gene uncertain. V was pared by 2 bases and J by 4 bases, with 11 bases between. This CDR3 is 14 amino acids long. CDR1 and CDR2 (germline): LGHNA, YNFKEQ. CDR3 DNA: TGTGCCAGCAGCCAACCTCCAGGTGGCACTGAAGCTTTCTTT. It translates to CASSQPPGGTEAFF.

The gene calls are TRBV7-3 and TRBJ2-1, with D perhaps given as TRBD1 or TRBD2 (5 bases each). CDR3 length: 13 residues. The germline CDR1 and CDR2 sequences are SGHTA and FQGTGA. V gave up 2 bases and J gave up 7 bases, with 9 bases separating them. In DNA, the CDR3 is TGTGCCAGCAGCTTAGGGGGTCGAAATGAGCAGTTCTTC. It translates to CASSLGGRNEQFF.

There are a few counts of this clone. The chain combines TRBV30 with TRBJ2-7, with TRBD1 matching over 9 bases. The CDR3 has 14 residues. V gave up 5 bases and J gave up 3 bases; unmatched junction bases: 8. From germline, CDR1 is GTSNPN and CDR2 SVGIG (reference sequence). CDR3 nucleotides: TGTGCCTGGGCGACCGGGACAGGGAACTACGAGCAGTACTTC. It specifies CAWATGTGNYEQYF.

This clone was detected a few times. This chain uses TRBV29-1 with TRBJ2-1; D possibly uses TRBD1 or TRBD2 (5 bases each). V was pared by 3 bases and J by 7 bases, with 22 bases between. Germline values: CDR1 SQVTM, CDR2 ANQGSEA. CDR3 length: 16 residues. CDR3 nucleotides: TGCAGCGTTGATCCAATCGGGGCCTCCCCGGGGAATGAGCAGTTCTTC. Translated: CSVDPIGASPGNEQFF.

Concerning this clone itself: Other DNA sequences in this sample translate to the same CDR3. The V and J genes are TRBV13 and TRBJ1-5; D is undetermined. CDR1 PRHDT and CDR2 FYEKMQ come from the germline V gene (reference sequence). V was shortened by 0 bases and J by 7 bases, with 4 bases between the two germline ends. The CDR3 runs 12 residues. In nucleotides, the CDR3 is TGTGCCAGCAGCTTAGGTAGACAGCCCCAGCATTTT. Its protein is CASSLGRQPQHF.

This clone was counted a few times. In DNA form, the CDR3 reads TGTGCCAGCAGTTCCTACAGCGACTATCCGGGACAGGGTGGGGAGACCCAGTACTTC. Protein: CASSSYSDYPGQGGETQYF. V gene TRBV28 combines with J gene TRBJ2-5, with 9 bases aligning to TRBD1. This CDR3 has 19 amino acids. CDR1 is MDHEN, CDR2 SYDVKM, per germline. The trim removed 4 bases at V and 5 bases at J, leaving 20 bases unmatched. Full variable domain (missing parts from reference TRBV28 and TRBJ2-5): DVKVTQSSRYLVKRTGEKVFLECVQDMDHENMFWYRQDPGLGLRLIYFSYDVKMKEKGDIPEGYSVSREKKERFSLILESASTNQTSMYLCASSSYSDYPGQGGETQYFGPGTRLLVL.

V gene TRBV7-9 combines with J gene TRBJ2-3; D not certain. Per the germline V gene, CDR1 is SEHNR and CDR2 is FQNEAQ (reference sequence). The CDR3 loop spans 13 amino acids. Between the trimmed V and J ends, which lost 5 bases and 3 bases, there was a span of 9 bases. The CDR3 nucleotides are TGTGCCAGCAGCCCACACTCTACAGATACGCAGTATTTT. It yields the protein CASSPHSTDTQYF.

This clone was observed a handful of times. J is TRBJ1-2 and V is TRBV25-1; 7 bases match TRBD1. This CDR3 region has 14 residues. V shed 6 bases, J shed 4 bases, and the junction held 8 bases outside the gene matches. Germline CDR1 and CDR2: MGHDK and SYGVNS. Written as DNA, the CDR3 is TGTGCCAGCAGCAGCAGGGGGTTACCCTATGGCTACACCTTC. Protein product: CASSSRGLPYGYTF.

The CDR3 DNA follows: TGCGCCAGCAGCCAAGTGGCGTTAACTAGCAATGAGCAGTTCTTC. Amino acids: CASSQVALTSNEQFF. This chain uses TRBV4-1 with TRBJ2-1; D is possibly TRBD2 (5 bases). V gave up 1 base and J gave up 6 bases, with 13 bases separating them. The CDR3 sequence is 15 residues long. Germline-derived CDR1 and CDR2 are MGHRA and YSYEKL.

In its sample, this clone was seen a few times. The chain carries TRBV19 and TRBJ1-1; the D is unclear. The V gene lost 6 bases and the J gene lost 1 base, with 9 bases spanning the gap. The V gene's germline CDR1 is LNHDA and CDR2 SQIVND (reference sequence). This CDR3 has 13 residues. The CDR3 reads CASSMYENTEAFF. The CDR3 DNA reads TGTGCCAGTAGCATGTATGAGAACACTGAAGCTTTCTTT.

There are a few counts of this clone. This chain links TRBV5-6 with TRBJ2-7; 13 nucleotides line up with TRBD2. This CDR3 is 17 amino acids long. Trimming at V came to 4 bases and at J to 3 bases, leaving 10 bases not matched to a gene. The germline CDR1 and CDR2 sequences are SGHDT and YYEEEE. In DNA form, the CDR3 reads TGTGCCAGCAGCCCTGGGACTAGCGGGGAAAGCCTCTACGAGCAGTACTTC. This gives the protein CASSPGTSGESLYEQYF.

V usage is TRBV4-1 and J usage is TRBJ2-5; possible D gene TRBD2, 6 bases. This CDR3 is built from 16 residues. Germline-derived CDR1 and CDR2 are MGHRA and YSYEKL. V lost 1 base and J 0 bases, leaving 12 bases between the germline ends. For the CDR3, the DNA is TGCGCCAGCAGCCAAGCACGGGGGAGAGACCAAGAGACCCAGTACTTC. Protein: CASSQARGRDQETQYF.

This clone was found a few times. The CDR3 nucleotides read TGTGCCAGCAATCCGACTAGCGGGGGAACAGATACGCAGTATTTT. Translated, it gives CASNPTSGGTDTQYF. The rearrangement links TRBV4-2 to TRBJ2-3, with TRBD2 identical over 12 bases. The junction had 5 bases not matched to a gene; V was cut back by 7 bases and J by 3 bases. CDR1 and CDR2 (germline): LGHNA, YNFKEQ. The CDR3 covers 15 residues.

This chain joins TRBV30 and TRBJ2-2; D remains unclear. V gave up 5 bases and J gave up 5 bases, with 6 bases separating them. Germline CDR1 and CDR2: GTSNPN and SVGIG (reference sequence). The CDR3 runs to 11 residues. DNA of the CDR3: TGTGCCTGGGGGGATACCGGGGAGCTGTTTTTT. Protein sequence: CAWGDTGELFF.

This clone was observed a single time. This chain uses TRBV7-9 with TRBJ2-7, with no clear D. This CDR3 contains 12 residues. V was trimmed by 3 bases and J by 2 bases, leaving 5 bases between them. CDR1 SEHNR and CDR2 FQNEAQ come from the germline V gene (reference sequence). This CDR3 is CASSFETYEQYF. CDR3 bases: TGTGCCAGCAGCTTCGAGACCTACGAGCAGTACTTC.

This clone has only a few counts. CDR3 loop: CSVEDYRGGYTF. The DNA of the CDR3 is TGCAGCGTTGAAGACTACAGGGGTGGCTACACCTTC. This chain joins TRBV29-1 and TRBJ1-2, with 7 bases lining up with TRBD1. The CDR3 spans 12 residues. J lost 7 bases, V lost 0 bases, and 2 bases had no gene match. CDR1 is SQVTM and CDR2 is ANQGSEA in the germline V gene.

The chain links TRBV4-1 to TRBJ1-6, with TRBD1 matching 8 bases. J lost 0 bases, V lost 9 bases, and 7 bases had no gene match. Germline V gene data show CDR1 as MGHRA and CDR2 as YSYEKL. The CDR3 is 16 residues long. CDR3 loop: CARAGGSSSYNSPLHF. For the CDR3, the DNA is TGCGCCAGAGCAGGGGGCAGTAGCTCCTATAATTCACCCCTCCACTTT.

The chain has TRBV5-6 and TRBJ1-2; tentatively, D is TRBD1 (5 bases). Deletions cut 0 bases from V and 6 bases from J, with 6 bases between. Germline CDR1 SGHDT, CDR2 YYEEEE. The CDR3 is 12 residues long. The CDR3 DNA reads as TGTGCCAGCAGCTTGGCGGGGGATGGCTACACCTTC. It is translated as CASSLAGDGYTF.

This clone was found many times. In DNA form, the CDR3 reads TGCGCCAGCAGCCAGGGACAGGCGTCCACCGGGGAGCTGTTTTTT. It is translated as CASSQGQASTGELFF. This chain links TRBV4-1 with TRBJ2-2; 8 positions agree with TRBD1. J gave up 4 bases and V 3 bases, and 4 bases lay outside the gene matches. This CDR3 is 15 amino acids long. Germline assignment: CDR1 MGHRA and CDR2 YSYEKL.

The gene calls are TRBV7-2 and TRBJ2-7, with 9 bases lining up with TRBD1. Trimming at V came to 3 bases and at J to 2 bases, leaving 2 bases not matched to a gene. Germline assignment: CDR1 SGHTA and CDR2 FQGNSA. The CDR3 has 14 residues. CDR3 nucleotides: TGTGCCAGCAGCTTTGGGACAGGGACCTACGAGCAGTACTTC. Translated: CASSFGTGTYEQYF.